The 6 T cell receptor beta chains in this list originate from one sample, sequenced in a study of memory CD8 T cells in hepatitis C reinfection. Assay used: immunoSEQ multiplex PCR; TCRdb lists only in-frame clones, some missing. The repertoire has about 45,000 clones, roughly 90% of them found once; the top ten carry 1.2%. Time point denoted: peak reinfection, 3 to 8 weeks after reinfection detection. Sorted cells were sequenced directly ex vivo without any in vitro expansion. The source material was naive CD8+ T cells sorted from blood. The receptor set was obtained from a man between 18 and 29 years old with hepatitis C virus infection.

The chain uses TRBV6-4 and TRBJ2-1; D remains ambiguous. V lost 4 bases to trimming and J lost 5 bases, with 12 bases between them. The CDR3 loop spans 14 amino acids. Germline V gene lookup returns CDR1 MRHNA and CDR2 SNTAGT. CDR3 DNA: TGTGCCAGCAGTGGAGGCGCCACCCACAATGAGCAGTTCTTC. Translation: CASSGGATHNEQFF.

The rearrangement links TRBV10-2 to TRBJ2-5, with TRBD1 matching 7 bases. Germline CDR1 WSHSY, CDR2 SAAADI. CDR3 length: 14 amino acids. V dropped 7 bases and J dropped 11; count of bases not matched to a gene: 16. The CDR3 sequence: CASIDLGQLDEQYF. The CDR3 DNA is TGCGCCAGCATTGACCTGGGACAGCTCGATGAGCAGTACTTC.

The rearrangement uses TRBV11-2 and TRBJ2-1; D gene ambiguous. V lost 1 base and J lost 9, with 10 bases in between. In germline, CDR1 is SGHAT, CDR2 FQNNGV. This CDR3 comprises 13 residues. The CDR3, as DNA: TGTGCCAGCAGCTTAGCTTTAACTCCTGAGCAGTTCTTC. Translating it yields CASSLALTPEQFF. Looking up the rest from reference TRBV11-2 and TRBJ2-1 gives the full variable domain: EAGVAQSPRYKIIEKRQSVAFWCNPISGHATLYWYQQILGQGPKLLIQFQNNGVVDDSQLPKDRFSAERLKGVDSTLKIQPAKLEDSAVYLCASSLALTPEQFFGPGTRLTVL.

This chain joins TRBV2 and TRBJ2-7; possible D gene TRBD2, 5 bases. Trimming took off 8 bases at V and 10 bases at J, with 21 bases between the two ends. CDR3 length: 13 residues. Germline V gene data show CDR1 as SNHLY and CDR2 as FYNNEI. In DNA, the CDR3 is TGTGCCAGCTCTAGGGCGGGTGTGGCAGAACAGTACGTC. It encodes CASSRAGVAEQYV.

This chain joins TRBV7-8 and TRBJ2-1; 11 bases fit TRBD2. The CDR3 is 19 amino acids. In germline, CDR1 is SGHVS, CDR2 FQNEAQ. J gave up 7 bases and V 3 bases, and 17 bases lay outside the gene matches. CDR3 sequence: CASSFTRIAGGPPWNEQFF. CDR3 DNA: TGTGCCAGCAGCTTTACACGGATAGCGGGAGGGCCTCCGTGGAATGAGCAGTTCTTC.

This chain joins TRBV5-1 and TRBJ1-2; TRBD1 aligns across 9 bases. The CDR3 is 15 amino acids. The V and J ends lost 0 bases and 3 bases, in that order; junction bases with no gene match: 3. Per germline, CDR1 SGHRS and CDR2 YFSETQ. The CDR3 DNA sequence: TGCGCCAGCAGCTTGGAGACAGGGGGTTACTATGGCTACACCTTC. This codes for CASSLETGGYYGYTF.